Listed here is a single T cell receptor beta chain. No antigen is known for it. Germline V gene data show CDR1 as MNHEY and CDR2 as SVGAGI. The CDR3 extends over 14 amino acids. V lost 2 bases and J lost 8, with 15 bases in between. When the RNA was reverse transcribed, random hexamers were used with an input of 0.5 to 1 ug. In TCRdb, the immunoSEQ multiplex PCR reads were re-called with MiXCR into one record per CDR3 protein. The repertoire holds about 300,000 distinct CDR3 sequences, with over 75% as singletons. Relapsing-remitting disease, either stable or active, was present in the treatment-naive patients who were the multiple sclerosis controls. TEMRA cells were enriched by FACS, and CD4+ and CD8+ T cells were negatively isolated. These data originate in a study of CD8 T cells in Susac syndrome. Study conclusions and caveats: Regarding the TCR sequencing and HLA analysis, the study admitted that a relatively small number of individuals were involved.

This receptor was taken from a human donor with multiple sclerosis. The gene calls are TRBV6-5 and TRBJ1-2, with D tentatively TRBD1 (6 bases). Material for sequencing was CD8+ T cells from PBMCs. The CDR3 DNA reads as TGTGCCAGCAGTTACGCGGACAGCCGATACGGCTACACCTTC. Protein product: CASSYADSRYGYTF.